This entry is about one T cell receptor beta chain. What antigen it recognizes has not been identified. Base qualities are missing; no much larger clone stands one base away. This record comes from a study of regulatory T cells in long-lasting Graves disease (dated by TCRdb to the early 2020s). For the wider study: In the newly diagnosed Graves' disease group, patients had been taking antithyroid drugs for less than 3 months. Peripheral blood TCR sequencing and RNA sequencing compared persistent Graves' disease patients with newly diagnosed Graves' disease patients. A total of roughly 35 samples underwent TCR sequencing: around 13 from persistent and roughly 20 from newly diagnosed Graves' disease patients. The study took place in China and was registered as a clinical trial.

Libraries were prepared through multiplex PCR. Instrument on record: Illumina HiSeq 4000. TCR beta libraries were built with iRepertoire HTBI primers and Arm-PCR amplification of CDR3 regions. Before sequencing, the PCR products underwent gel purification. The original methods were these. Gene usage analysis of CDR3 amino acid clonotypes used the approximately 62 TRBV and around 14 TRBJ segments found across samples. Filtered high-quality paired reads were merged into contigs using COPE and FqMerger. Contigs were aligned with BLAST to IMGT TRBV, TRBD and TRBJ reference genes, and CDR3 was defined per IMGT. Clonotypes above 0.1% frequency were classified as highly expanded clones. Shannon entropy was used to measure repertoire diversity, and the Gini coefficient was used to measure V-J evenness. Public clonotypes were defined as clonotypes shared by more than one individual. The public reads were quality trimmed at Q25 with fastp and then assembled into clones with MiXCR by TCRdb, keeping productive beta chains. Identical CDR3 proteins give one entry, which carries the most common genes and DNA. The V and J calls were not made by the authors but by TCRdb's processing. This sample has over 500,000 distinct CDR3 sequences in its table, and about 16% of those were observed once. Jointly, the top ten make up 12% of the sample.

Here is what the overall study found, with its caveats: Persistent patients shared more public clonotypes among themselves (2,741) than newly diagnosed patients did (more than 950). Sequencing and analysis were restricted to the TCR beta chain. Persistent disease showed preferential use of TRBV28, TRBJ1-2 and TRBJ2-5, whereas newly diagnosed disease favored TRBV20-1 and TRBJ2-1. Lower TCR Shannon entropy and fewer highly expanded clones were observed in persistent Graves' disease patients than in newly diagnosed patients, which suggested clonal expansion. Because the primary lesion, thyroid tissue, could not be accessed, the study looked at peripheral blood alone. The authors acknowledged the small sample size as a limitation that may reduce accuracy.

Its CDR3 holds 14 amino acids, cysteine through phenylalanine. Of all the DNA, just the CDR3 is kept, 42 bases in frame from base 1. V is clipped by 4 bases and J by 1 base, and the sequence between their germline boundaries is 10 bases long. CDR1 and CDR2 (SGHRS, YFSETQ) derive from the germline V gene. The meaning of the sample's time point label: newly diagnosed GD, antithyroid drugs for less than 3 months. For both TCR sequencing and RNA sequencing, RNA was extracted from PBMCs using TRIzol. The diagnosis of Graves' disease followed American Thyroid Association guidelines. Recruitment of patients was carried out at an endocrinology department in Xi'an, China. Each patient gave roughly 10 milliliters of peripheral blood, collected in an EDTA anticoagulant tube. PBMCs were isolated by Ficoll Paque Plus density gradient separation without further T cell sorting. An Agilent 2100 Bioanalyzer and agarose gel were used to check RNA quality, while a NanoDrop 2000 measured RNA concentration.

In addition, the sample was reused for a study of T cells in Graves' hyperthyroidism and ophthalmopathy. The second study's authors report: Stable Graves' hyperthyroidism was defined as the absence of progression to ophthalmopathy over 18 months of follow-up. Hyperthyroidism patients were newly diagnosed, with disease duration under 2 months, and aged 18 to 65 years. Any patient with an uncontrolled infection, another autoimmune disease, pregnancy or lactation was excluded. Diagnoses were established on the basis of clinical symptoms, serum thyroxine and TRAb, thyroid ultrasound, and orbital computed tomography. For the first round of RT-PCR on the TCR CDR3, the HTBI primer set was used together with the Qiagen OneStep RT-PCR kit. Most expanded thyroid clonotypes (frequency above 0.001) were also detected in blood, suggesting blood repertoires may reflect thyroid immune responses. A model built on a 13 V-J signature distinguished ophthalmopathy from stable hyperthyroidism, reaching about 89% sensitivity and about 81% specificity in cross-validation and 80%/75% in testing. In validation, progression to ophthalmopathy was predicted by the model with almost 71% sensitivity and just over 72% specificity, a median of about 6 months before onset. TCR V-J signatures able to tell the groups apart were searched for in a discovery cohort of 90 to 100 patients, of whom approximately 40 had Graves' ophthalmopathy and under 65 had stable Graves' hyperthyroidism. Prospective prediction of ophthalmopathy was tested in an independent validation cohort of 18 to 20 hyperthyroidism patients and 15 to 17 patients who later progressed to ophthalmopathy. The 85 to 100 discovery patients were randomly split 7:3 into training and test sets. Thyroid tissue and blood T-cell repertoires from more than five Graves' hyperthyroidism patients were also compared in the study. Following sampling, methimazole starting at 30 mg daily was given to hyperthyroidism patients, and high-dose intravenous methylprednisolone was given to ophthalmopathy patients. Libraries were constructed in a second round of multiplex PCR, after which size selection and purification were carried out. Libraries were sequenced paired-end with 100 bp reads on an Illumina HiSeq2000. SOAPnuke was used to process the raw data, with reads discarded if the reads contained adapters or uncalled bases, had a mean Phred below 15, or lacked an exact constant-primer or identifier match. COPE v1.2.5 was used to merge high-quality paired reads, and clonotypes were defined as unique nucleotide sequences. Clonotypes were aligned to IMGT TRBV, TRBD and TRBJ reference segments using MiTCR v1.1. The analysis included only V-J combinations with a frequency above 0.0001, which together covered around 99% of the repertoires. The TCS score was defined as F50 (clonal expansion) divided by E x V (chaos), with BLOSUM62-based TCRdist calculated between CDR3 peptides within each V-J. Welch's t-statistics and random forest reduced 514 V-J features to roughly 13, which were used in a naive Bayes classifier (R e1071). Sample size was not statistically predetermined, and investigators were not blinded to group allocation. According to the paper, TCR Vbeta CDR3 sequencing was carried out on around 140 peripheral blood samples, which came from 40 to 45 ophthalmopathy, around 74 hyperthyroidism and approximately 17 progressor patients.

The sample was peripheral blood mononuclear cells (PBMCs), taken at new diagnosis, from a patient treated with antithyroid drugs. The source is a man younger than 30 with Graves disease. Donor details come from another sample of the same person, matched by shared clones. The chain couples TRBV5-1 to TRBJ2-3; the D gene is perhaps TRBD2, from 6 matching bases. The sequenced DNA is TGCGCCAGCAGCAAAATAGCGGGCACAGATACGCAGTATTTT. This gives the protein CASSKIAGTDTQYF.